The sequence of this T cell receptor (beta chain) was determined in a study of shared clonotypes between healthy human individuals. Deep-level settings were used for running the assay. Unsorted PBMC replicate PCRs used approximately 290 ng DNA, approximately 30,000 T cell genomes. Sequencing was performed with immunoSEQ multiplex PCR; in TCRdb, only in-frame clones are kept and a portion is missing. The sample comprises approximately 500,000 clones, over 60% of which are singletons, and approximately 12% rests with the top ten. Every donor, a Caucasian adult, lived in Nashville, Tennessee. V gave up 5 bases and J gave up 4 bases, with 16 bases separating them. This CDR3 has 15 amino acids. CDR1 is SGHTA and CDR2 is FQGNSA in the germline V gene.

Sequenced input: PBMCs. The rearrangement joins TRBV7-2 to TRBJ2-3; perhaps TRBD2 as D (6 bases). This clonotype was sampled from a woman between 35 and 50 years old in good health. Some clones in this sample may be carry-over from other donors' samples. CDR3 coding DNA: TGTGCCAGCAGCCCGAGGGGACTCCCCCCAGATACGCAGTATTTT. Translation gives CASSPRGLPPDTQYF.